A single sample gave rise to the 12 T cell receptor beta chains below, sequenced in a study of type 1 regulatory T cells. TCRdb reanalysed the reads using MiXCR and keeps one entry per CDR3 protein. The table lists about 97,000 distinct CDR3 sequences, 25% to 40% of them singletons. Sequences were obtained from CD4+ T cells, either the whole sample or a sorted fraction (not recorded which). The receptors come from a human donor in good health.

This clonotype was found a few times. The chain has TRBV4-1 and TRBJ2-1; a possible D gene is TRBD2 (6 bases). In germline, CDR1 is MGHRA, CDR2 YSYEKL. V was shortened by 5 bases and J by 8 bases, with 25 bases between the two germline ends. The CDR3 spans 17 residues. The CDR3 spells CASSFSGGAGRMDEQFF. The DNA of the CDR3 is TGCGCCAGCAGCTTCTCCGGAGGGGCGGGCAGAATGGATGAGCAGTTCTTC.

This clonotype showed up just a few times. The rearrangement links TRBV18 to TRBJ1-2; D is undetermined. V lost 3 bases and J 8 bases, leaving 13 bases between the germline ends. CDR3 length: 13 residues. Germline CDR1 and CDR2: KGHSH and LQKENI. CDR3 residues: CASSPDEVVGYTF. CDR3 in DNA: TGTGCCAGCTCACCGGACGAGGTAGTAGGCTACACCTTC.

This rearrangement joins TRBV11-2 to TRBJ2-7; unclear D gene. CDR1 is SGHAT, CDR2 FQNNGV, per germline. The CDR3 consists of 14 residues. V was shortened by 5 bases and J by 5 bases, with 16 bases between the two germline ends. The CDR3, as DNA: TGTGCCAGCAGCCCCTTGCGACGGATCCACGAGCAGTACTTC. Its translation: CASSPLRRIHEQYF.

This chain joins TRBV11-2 and TRBJ2-7; D is uncertain. Trimming cost V 2 bases and J 6 bases, with 8 bases left between them. Germline V lookup: CDR1 SGHAT, CDR2 FQNNGV. CDR3 length: 12 amino acids. The CDR3 DNA reads TGTGCCAGCAGCTTAATTATGGGCGAGCAGTACTTC. This gives the protein CASSLIMGEQYF.

The chain recombines TRBV11-2 with TRBJ2-5, with 8 bases matching TRBD1. The ends lost 4 bases at V and 2 bases at J; junction bases unmatched: 0. Germline CDR1 reads SGHAT; CDR2 reads FQNNGV. The CDR3 covers 13 residues. CDR3 amino acids: CASSWDRQETQYF. Written as DNA, the CDR3 is TGTGCCAGCAGCTGGGACAGGCAAGAGACCCAGTACTTC.

V is TRBV7-2 and J is TRBJ1-4, with D perhaps TRBD1 (5 bases). The CDR3 extends over 16 amino acids. V lost 5 bases, J lost 8 bases, and 21 bases lay in between. Germline V gene lookup returns CDR1 SGHTA and CDR2 FQGNSA. In DNA form, the CDR3 reads TGTGCCAGCAGCACCCCCCGGGGCAGGGATGGCGAAAAACTGTTTTTT. This encodes CASSTPRGRDGEKLFF.

The chain employs TRBV7-9 and TRBJ1-3, with D hard to call. CDR3 size: 15 residues. The germline gives CDR1 SEHNR, CDR2 FQNEAQ (reference sequence). V lost 5 bases to trimming and J lost 0 bases, with 11 bases between them. CDR3: CASSPMASSGNTIYF. CDR3 DNA sequence: TGTGCCAGCAGCCCTATGGCCAGCTCTGGAAACACCATATATTTT.

This clonotype was counted only a few times. The gene calls are TRBV5-1 and TRBJ2-1; 9 bases agree with TRBD1. CDR3 size: 18 residues. V trimming: 3 bases; J trimming: 0 bases; junction bases outside the gene matches: 10. The germline V gene encodes CDR1 SGHRS and CDR2 YFSETQ. CDR3 in amino acids: CASSSGTGNIRSYNEQFF. The CDR3 region has the DNA TGCGCCAGCAGCTCCGGGACAGGGAATATTCGCTCCTACAATGAGCAGTTCTTC.

This clonotype has a count of ten or more. The chain is built from TRBV7-2 and TRBJ2-7; 12 nucleotides agree with TRBD2. CDR1 SGHTA and CDR2 FQGNSA come from the germline V gene. This CDR3 has 17 amino acids. Losses at the gene ends were 1 base for V and 5 bases for J; bases not matched to a gene: 9. In DNA, the CDR3 is TGTGCCAGCAGCTTAGTTCCGACTAGCGGGGGCATACACGAGCAGTACTTC. Translating it yields CASSLVPTSGGIHEQYF.

V and J are TRBV9 and TRBJ1-2; D is possibly TRBD1 (5 bases). There are 13 residues in the CDR3. The V gene's germline CDR1 is SGDLS and CDR2 YYNGEE. Trimming removed 0 bases at V and 8 bases at J, with 11 bases between. CDR3 amino acids: CASSVAGRDGYTF. The CDR3, as DNA: TGTGCCAGCAGCGTAGCTGGAAGGGACGGCTACACCTTC.

The CDR3 protein is CASSTLLAGVYDEQFF. In nucleotides, the CDR3 is TGTGCCAGTAGTACCCTTCTAGCGGGAGTCTATGATGAGCAGTTCTTC. The chain carries TRBV19 and TRBJ2-1; 10 bases are a match to TRBD2. V gave up 4 bases and J gave up 8 bases; unmatched junction bases: 11. The V gene's germline CDR1 is LNHDA and CDR2 SQIVND (reference sequence). There are 16 residues in the CDR3.

This clonotype has a handful of counts. V is TRBV29-1 and J is TRBJ1-2; TRBD1 is a possible D gene (5 bases). This CDR3 contains 11 residues. The V gene lost 2 bases and the J gene lost 8 bases, with 9 bases spanning the gap. CDR1 is SQVTM, CDR2 ANQGSEA, per germline. The CDR3, as DNA: TGCAGCGTTGAATCGGGGGAAGGCTACACCTTC. Its protein is CSVESGEGYTF.